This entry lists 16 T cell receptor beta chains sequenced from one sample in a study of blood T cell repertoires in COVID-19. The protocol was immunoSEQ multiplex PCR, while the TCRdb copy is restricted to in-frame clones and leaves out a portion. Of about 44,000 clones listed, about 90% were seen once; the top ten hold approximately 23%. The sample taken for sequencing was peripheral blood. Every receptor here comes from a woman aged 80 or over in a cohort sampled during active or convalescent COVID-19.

The CDR3 loop is CASSLALAVDTGELFF. CDR3 nucleotide sequence: TGTGCCAGCAGCTTAGCGCTCGCGGTTGACACCGGGGAGCTGTTTTTT. The chain is built from TRBV7-6 and TRBJ2-2; D unclear. Germline-derived CDR1 and CDR2 are SGHVS and FNYEAQ. CDR3 length: 16 residues. Trimming pared 0 bases from V and 3 bases from J, leaving 11 bases between.

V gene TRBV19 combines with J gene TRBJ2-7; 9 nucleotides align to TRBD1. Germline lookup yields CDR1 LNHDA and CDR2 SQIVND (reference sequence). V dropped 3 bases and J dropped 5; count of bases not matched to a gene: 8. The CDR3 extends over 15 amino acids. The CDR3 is CASSMSGQGRHEQYF. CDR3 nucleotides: TGTGCCAGTAGTATGAGTGGACAGGGGCGGCACGAGCAGTACTTC.

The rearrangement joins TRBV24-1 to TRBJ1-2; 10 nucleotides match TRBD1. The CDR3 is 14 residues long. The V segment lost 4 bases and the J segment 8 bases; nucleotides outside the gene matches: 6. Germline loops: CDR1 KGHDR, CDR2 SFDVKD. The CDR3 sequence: CATSDPGQGLGYTF. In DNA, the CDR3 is TGTGCCACCAGTGACCCGGGACAGGGGCTCGGCTACACCTTC.

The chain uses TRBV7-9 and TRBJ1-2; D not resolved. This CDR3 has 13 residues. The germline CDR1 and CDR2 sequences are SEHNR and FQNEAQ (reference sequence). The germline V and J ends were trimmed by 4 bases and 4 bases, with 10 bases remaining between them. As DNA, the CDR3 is TGTGCCAGCAGCTCGACTGAGGGCTATGGCTACACCTTC. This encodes CASSSTEGYGYTF.

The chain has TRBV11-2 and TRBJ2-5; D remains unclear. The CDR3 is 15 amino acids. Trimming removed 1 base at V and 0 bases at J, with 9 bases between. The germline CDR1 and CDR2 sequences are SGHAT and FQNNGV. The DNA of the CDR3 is TGTGCCAGCAGCTTAGGGTCCGGGTACCAAGAGACCCAGTACTTC. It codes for CASSLGSGYQETQYF.

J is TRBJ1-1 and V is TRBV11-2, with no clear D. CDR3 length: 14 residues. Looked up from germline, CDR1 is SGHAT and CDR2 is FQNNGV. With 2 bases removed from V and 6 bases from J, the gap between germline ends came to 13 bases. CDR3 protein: CASSLNRLGAEAFF. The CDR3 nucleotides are TGTGCCAGCAGCTTAAACCGTCTCGGGGCTGAAGCTTTCTTT. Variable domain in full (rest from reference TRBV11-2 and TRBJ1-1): EAGVAQSPRYKIIEKRQSVAFWCNPISGHATLYWYQQILGQGPKLLIQFQNNGVVDDSQLPKDRFSAERLKGVDSTLKIQPAKLEDSAVYLCASSLNRLGAEAFFGQGTRLTVV.

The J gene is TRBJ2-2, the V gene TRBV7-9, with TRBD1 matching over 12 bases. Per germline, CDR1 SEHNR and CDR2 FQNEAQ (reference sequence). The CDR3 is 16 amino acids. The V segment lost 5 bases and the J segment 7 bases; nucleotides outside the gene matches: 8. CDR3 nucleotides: TGTGCCAGCAGCGGTATGGGACAGGGGGCTGACGGGGAGCTGTTTTTT. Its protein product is CASSGMGQGADGELFF.

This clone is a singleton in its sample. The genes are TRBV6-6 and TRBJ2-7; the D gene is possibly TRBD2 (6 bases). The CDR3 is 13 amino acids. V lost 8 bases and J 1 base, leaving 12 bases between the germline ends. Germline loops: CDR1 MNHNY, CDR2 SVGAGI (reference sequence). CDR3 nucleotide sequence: TGTGCCAGCCTAGGGACTTGGTCCTACGAGCAGTACTTC. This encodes CASLGTWSYEQYF.

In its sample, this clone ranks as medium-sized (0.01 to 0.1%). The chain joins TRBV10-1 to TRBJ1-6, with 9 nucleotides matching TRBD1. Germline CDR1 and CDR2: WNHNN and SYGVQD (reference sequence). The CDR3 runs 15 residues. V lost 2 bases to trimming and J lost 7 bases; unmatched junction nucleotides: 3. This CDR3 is CASSEGTGWNSPLHF. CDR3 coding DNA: TGCGCCAGCAGTGAGGGGACAGGGTGGAATTCACCCCTCCACTTT.

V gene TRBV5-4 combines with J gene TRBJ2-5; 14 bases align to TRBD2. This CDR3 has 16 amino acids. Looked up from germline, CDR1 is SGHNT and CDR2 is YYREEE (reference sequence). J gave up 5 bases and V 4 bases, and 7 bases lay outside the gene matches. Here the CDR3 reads CASSPGTSGSGETQYF. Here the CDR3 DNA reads TGTGCCAGCAGCCCGGGGACTAGCGGGAGTGGGGAGACCCAGTACTTC.

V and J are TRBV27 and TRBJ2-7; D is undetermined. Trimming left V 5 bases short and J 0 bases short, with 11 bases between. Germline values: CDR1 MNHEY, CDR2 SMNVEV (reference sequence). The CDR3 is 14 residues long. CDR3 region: CASSPRGSSYEQYF. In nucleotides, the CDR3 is TGTGCCAGCAGTCCCCGAGGAAGCTCCTACGAGCAGTACTTC.

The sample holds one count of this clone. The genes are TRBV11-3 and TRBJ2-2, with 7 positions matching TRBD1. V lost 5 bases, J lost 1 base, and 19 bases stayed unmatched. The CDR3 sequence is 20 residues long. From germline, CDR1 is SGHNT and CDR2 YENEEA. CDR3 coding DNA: TGTGCCAGCAGCGGGCATCCGAACTCCAGGGGGTTTAGGAACACCGGGGAGCTGTTTTTT. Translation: CASSGHPNSRGFRNTGELFF.

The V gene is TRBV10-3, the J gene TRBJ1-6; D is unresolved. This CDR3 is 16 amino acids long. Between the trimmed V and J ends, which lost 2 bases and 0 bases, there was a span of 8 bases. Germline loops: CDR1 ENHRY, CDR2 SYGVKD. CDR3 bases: TGTGCCATCAGTGAGAAGAAGAGCTCCTATAATTCACCCCTCCACTTT. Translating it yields CAISEKKSSYNSPLHF.

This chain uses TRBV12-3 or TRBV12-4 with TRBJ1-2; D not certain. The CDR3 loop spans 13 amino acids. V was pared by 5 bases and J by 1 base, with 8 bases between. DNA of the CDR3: TGTGCCAGCAGTCCACACGATAACTATGGCTACACCTTC. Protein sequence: CASSPHDNYGYTF.

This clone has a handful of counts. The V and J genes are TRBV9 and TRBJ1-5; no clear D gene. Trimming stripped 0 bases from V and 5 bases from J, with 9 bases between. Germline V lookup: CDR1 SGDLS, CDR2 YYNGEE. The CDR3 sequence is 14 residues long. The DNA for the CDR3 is TGTGCCAGCAGCGTAGGTACCTACGATCAGCCCCAGCATTTT. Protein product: CASSVGTYDQPQHF.

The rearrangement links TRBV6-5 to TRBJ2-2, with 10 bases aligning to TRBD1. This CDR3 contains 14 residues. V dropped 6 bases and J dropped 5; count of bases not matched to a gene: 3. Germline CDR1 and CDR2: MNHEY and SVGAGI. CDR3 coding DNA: TGTGCCAGCAGCCCGGACAGGGGGACCGGGGAGCTGTTTTTT. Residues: CASSPDRGTGELFF.